The 27 T cell receptor beta chains below were found in one sample sequenced in a study of cytomegalovirus exposure and HLA in healthy donors. Primers included in the PCR were 60 Vbeta and 13 Jbeta primers. Produced via immunoSEQ multiplex PCR; TCRdb's table is partial and in-frame only. The sample gives about 130,000 clones, around 74% of which show up once; 3.5% to 5% is in the top ten. The sequenced material came from PBMCs. These receptors were taken from a man younger than 30 in good health and CMV-seropositive.

The chain employs TRBV4-1 and TRBJ2-5, with 13 bases that match TRBD2. The length of the CDR3 is 16 residues. CDR1 and CDR2 (germline): MGHRA, YSYEKL. Trimming at V came to 3 bases and at J to 11 bases, leaving 12 bases not matched to a gene. CDR3 bases: TGCGCCAGCAGCCAGAGGACTAGCGGGAGTTCGTGGGAGCAGTACTTC. Amino acids: CASSQRTSGSSWEQYF.

CDR3: CASKEAPYEQYF. The DNA of the CDR3 is TGTGCCAGCAAAGAGGCGCCTTACGAGCAGTACTTC. This sequence joins TRBV28 and TRBJ2-7, with D uncertain. The germline CDR1 and CDR2 sequences are MDHEN and SYDVKM. The CDR3 length is 12 residues. The V and J ends lost 7 bases and 4 bases respectively, with 11 bases between them.

V gene TRBV10-3 combines with J gene TRBJ2-1; TRBD1 matches 7 bases. CDR1 is ENHRY, CDR2 SYGVKD, per germline. The CDR3 runs 15 residues. V dropped 7 bases and J dropped 3; count of bases not matched to a gene: 9. The CDR3 DNA is TGTGCCATCACAAGTACAGGGGCACTCTACAATGAGCAGTTCTTC. Translating gives CAITSTGALYNEQFF.

The chain joins TRBV7-9 to TRBJ1-2; 12 bases line up with TRBD1. The J segment lost 7 bases and the V segment lost 3 bases, leaving 9 bases of the junction unmatched. The CDR3 contains 16 residues. CDR1 is SEHNR and CDR2 is FQNEAQ in the germline V gene (reference sequence). CDR3 region: CASSFYLGQGAGGYTF. CDR3 coding DNA: TGTGCCAGCAGCTTTTACTTGGGACAGGGGGCTGGTGGCTACACCTTC.

The chain carries TRBV12-5 and TRBJ2-2; the match to TRBD2 covers 11 bases. Germline V gives CDR1 LGHNT, CDR2 FRNRAP. Trimming removed 6 bases from V and 4 bases from J; junction bases left unmatched: 7. The CDR3 totals 16 residues. In DNA, the CDR3 is TGTGCTAGTGGCACCACTAGCGGGGGCTTCACCGGGGAGCTGTTTTTT. Translated: CASGTTSGGFTGELFF. Full variable domain (outside the CDR3, taken from reference TRBV12-5 and TRBJ2-2): DARVTQTPRHKVTEMGQEVTMRCQPILGHNTVFWYRQTMMQGLELLAYFRNRAPLDDSGMPKDRFSAEMPDATLATLKIQPSEPRDSAVYFCASGTTSGGFTGELFFGEGSRLTVL.

The chain has TRBV6-4 and TRBJ2-3, with TRBD2 identical over 8 bases. The CDR3 runs to 16 residues. Germline V lookup: CDR1 MRHNA, CDR2 SNTAGT. V was clipped by 0 bases and J by 1 base; unmatched bases: 3. In DNA form, the CDR3 reads TGTGCCAGCAGTGACTCTGCGGGAGGAGGCACAGATACGCAGTATTTT. Protein sequence: CASSDSAGGGTDTQYF.

The V and J genes are TRBV28 and TRBJ2-2; 7 positions match TRBD2. V trimming: 6 bases; J trimming: 2 bases; junction bases outside the gene matches: 6. CDR1 MDHEN and CDR2 SYDVKM come from the germline V gene. This CDR3 is built from 15 residues. The DNA of the CDR3 is TGTGCCAGCAGGCGGGGGAAGGCCAACACCGGGGAGCTGTTTTTT. Translated, it gives CASRRGKANTGELFF.

The chain combines TRBV7-2 with TRBJ1-2, with D tentatively TRBD1 (5 bases). This CDR3 has 14 residues. V was cut by 5 bases and J by 8 bases, with 18 bases left in between. Germline assignment: CDR1 SGHTA and CDR2 FQGNSA. The CDR3 nucleotides are TGTGCCAGCAGCCCGACCAGGGCAGTAAGGGGCTACACCTTC. Translating it yields CASSPTRAVRGYTF.

The chain links TRBV5-4 to TRBJ1-1, with D possibly being TRBD1 (5 bases). V lost 3 bases and J lost 7, with 13 bases in between. CDR3 size: 13 residues. Germline CDR1 and CDR2: SGHNT and YYREEE (reference sequence). CDR3 residues: CASSSPTRDEAFF. CDR3 in DNA: TGTGCCAGCAGCTCGCCTACCAGGGATGAAGCTTTCTTT.

The CDR3 DNA reads as TGTGCCAGCAGCTCCCCCAGGGGATCTGGAAACACCATATATTTT. This encodes CASSSPRGSGNTIYF. This sequence joins TRBV11-2 and TRBJ1-3; D is possibly TRBD1 (6 bases). The CDR3 is 15 amino acids. Germline V gene data show CDR1 as SGHAT and CDR2 as FQNNGV. Trimming took 4 bases from V and 1 from J, leaving 11 bases between them.

The chain couples TRBV9 to TRBJ2-1; TRBD2 matches 7 bases. CDR3 length: 16 amino acids. Germline values: CDR1 SGDLS, CDR2 YYNGEE. With 0 bases clipped from V and 3 bases from J, the junction kept 6 bases outside the gene matches. CDR3 sequence (DNA): TGTGCCAGCAGCGTAGGGGGGAGGGGATACTACAATGAGCAGTTCTTC. Amino acid sequence: CASSVGGRGYYNEQFF. Based on the CDR3 plus reference TRBV9 and TRBJ2-1, the full variable domain is DSGVTQTPKHLITATGQRVTLRCSPRSGDLSVYWYQQSLDQGLQFLIQYYNGEERAKGNILERFSAQQFPDLHSELNLSSLELGDSALYFCASSVGGRGYYNEQFFGPGTRLTVL.

This clone appeared a few times. The chain carries TRBV7-3 and TRBJ2-3; 8 bases match TRBD2. J was trimmed by 0 bases and V by 5 bases; bases with no gene match: 4. The CDR3 is 15 amino acids. The germline CDR1 and CDR2 sequences are SGHTA and FQGTGA. The CDR3 is CASSRLALSTDTQYF. In DNA form, the CDR3 reads TGTGCCAGCAGCCGACTAGCGCTTAGCACAGATACGCAGTATTTT.

In its sample, this clone was seen a few times. This chain connects TRBV13 to TRBJ1-1, with D maybe TRBD1 (5 bases). The germline gives CDR1 PRHDT, CDR2 FYEKMQ (reference sequence). The length of the CDR3 is 11 residues. V was trimmed by 8 bases and J by 4 bases, leaving 8 bases between them. CDR3 sequence (DNA): TGTGCCAGCGGGGGGGGCACTGAAGCTTTCTTT. Translated, it gives CASGGGTEAFF.

The genes are TRBV4-2 and TRBJ1-2, with 12 bases matching TRBD1. The V gene's germline CDR1 is LGHNA and CDR2 YNFKEQ. V dropped 4 bases and J dropped 4; count of bases not matched to a gene: 4. This CDR3 has 15 residues. CDR3 in amino acids: CASSPGTGGGYGYTF. The CDR3 nucleotides are TGTGCCAGCAGCCCCGGGACAGGGGGCGGCTATGGCTACACCTTC.

This clone appeared a single time. The V and J genes are TRBV6-5 and TRBJ1-2, with D maybe TRBD1 (5 bases). Germline CDR1 and CDR2: MNHEY and SVGAGI. Trimming left V 0 bases short and J 8 bases short, with 10 bases between. The CDR3 contains 13 residues. CDR3 in amino acids: CASSYSGGDGYTF. CDR3 nucleotide sequence: TGTGCCAGCAGTTACTCTGGCGGGGACGGCTACACCTTC.

The chain joins TRBV15 to TRBJ1-4, with D possibly TRBD1 on 5 matching bases. The germline CDR1 and CDR2 sequences are LNHNV and YYDKDF (reference sequence). The CDR3 extends over 15 amino acids. V gave up 1 base and J gave up 2 bases, with 8 bases separating them. The CDR3 sequence: CATSRAGHTNEKLFF. CDR3 coding DNA: TGTGCCACCAGCAGAGCAGGGCACACTAATGAAAAACTGTTTTTT.

The chain recombines TRBV6-5 with TRBJ1-1; possible D gene TRBD1, 6 bases. The germline gives CDR1 MNHEY, CDR2 SVGAGI. V lost 6 bases and J 4 bases, leaving 15 bases between the germline ends. This CDR3 spans 14 amino acids. This CDR3 is CASSQRDISTEAFF. CDR3 bases: TGTGCCAGCAGCCAAAGGGACATCAGCACTGAAGCTTTCTTT.

For this clone: One end of the junction varies from germline; a read error may be responsible. The chain couples TRBV10-2 to TRBJ1-2; 9 bases map to TRBD1. CDR3 length: 13 residues. The germline V gene encodes CDR1 WSHSY and CDR2 SAAADI. The CDR3 region has the DNA TGCACCAGCAGTGGGACAGGGCTAGAAGGCTACACCTTC. Residues: CTSSGTGLEGYTF.

This chain connects TRBV23-1 to TRBJ2-3; possibly TRBD2 for D (6 bases). TRBV23-1 belongs to the ORF category, with a function that is uncertain. CDR3 size: 17 residues. V was trimmed by 8 bases and J by 3 bases, leaving 24 bases between them. Written as DNA, the CDR3 is TGCGCCAGCCGCATCAAACACTTAGGCGGGATAACAGATACGCAGTATTTT. Translated: CASRIKHLGGITDTQYF.

This chain uses TRBV12-2 with TRBJ2-2; TRBD2 is the table's D call, not checked against the DNA. TRBV12-2 is recorded as a pseudogene. There are 16 residues in the CDR3. CDR3 loop: CASRLEPAGDTGELFF. The CDR3 DNA reads as TGTGCAAGTCGCTTAGAGCCTGCGGGGGACACCGGGGAGCTGTTTTTT.

Regarding this clone: Different DNA sequences within this sample yield the same CDR3. J is TRBJ2-1 and V is TRBV7-9; 13 bases map to TRBD2. V shed 5 bases, J shed 8 bases, and the junction held 6 bases outside the gene matches. This CDR3 has 15 amino acids. Germline-derived CDR1 and CDR2 are SEHNR and FQNEAQ (reference sequence). This chain's CDR3 is CASSVGTSGIDEQFF. CDR3 nucleotide sequence: TGTGCCAGCAGCGTCGGGACTAGCGGGATCGATGAGCAGTTCTTC.

The chain employs TRBV28 and TRBJ1-4; no definite D call. Germline loops: CDR1 MDHEN, CDR2 SYDVKM. The CDR3 spans 15 residues. Trimming left V 5 bases short and J 5 bases short, with 15 bases between. CDR3 nucleotide sequence: TGTGCCAGCAGTCTCGGACGGAGGAAGAATGAAAAACTGTTTTTT. It translates to CASSLGRRKNEKLFF.

The rearrangement links TRBV30 to TRBJ2-1, with TRBD2 matching over 11 bases. There are 16 residues in the CDR3. V shed 3 bases and J 7 bases; nucleotides not matched to a gene: 11. Germline V gene sequence: CDR1 GTSNPN, CDR2 SVGIG (reference sequence). CDR3 DNA: TGTGCCTGGAGGACCTGGAGGTCTAGCGGGAGGAATGAGCAGTTCTTC. This gives the protein CAWRTWRSSGRNEQFF.

V and J are TRBV5-4 and TRBJ2-5; 11 bases match TRBD2. The V gene's germline CDR1 is SGHNT and CDR2 YYREEE (reference sequence). This CDR3 is built from 18 residues. J lost 1 base, V lost 3 bases, and 11 bases had no gene match. CDR3 coding DNA: TGTGCCAGCAGCTCGGGGACTAGCGGCAGGCCGTCCCAAGAGACCCAGTACTTC. It encodes CASSSGTSGRPSQETQYF.

This sequence joins TRBV2 and TRBJ2-7; 9 nucleotides agree with TRBD1. The trim removed 4 bases at V and 5 bases at J, leaving 15 bases unmatched. Germline values: CDR1 SNHLY, CDR2 FYNNEI. This CDR3 has 17 residues. The CDR3 sequence: CASSAIPGQGHVDEQYF. In nucleotides, the CDR3 is TGTGCCAGCAGTGCTATACCGGGACAGGGACACGTTGACGAGCAGTACTTC.

Of note for this clone: A junction end diverges from the germline sequence, so it may reflect a read error. This chain uses TRBV7-7 with TRBJ1-3; TRBD1 agrees at 8 bases. This CDR3 spans 16 amino acids. Per germline, CDR1 SSHAT and CDR2 FNYEAQ (reference sequence). The CDR3 region is CASSPGTGAVGNTIYF. The DNA for the CDR3 is TGTGCTAGCAGTCCGGGGACAGGCGCAGTGGGAAACACCATATATTTT.

V usage is TRBV27 and J usage is TRBJ2-7; D gene ambiguous. V was clipped by 0 bases and J by 2 bases, with 11 bases between them. Germline CDR1 MNHEY, CDR2 SMNVEV (reference sequence). The CDR3 is made up of 15 amino acids. The CDR3 DNA reads TGTGCCAGCAGTTTATCTGGGCAGGCGACCTACGAGCAGTACTTC. Translated: CASSLSGQATYEQYF.